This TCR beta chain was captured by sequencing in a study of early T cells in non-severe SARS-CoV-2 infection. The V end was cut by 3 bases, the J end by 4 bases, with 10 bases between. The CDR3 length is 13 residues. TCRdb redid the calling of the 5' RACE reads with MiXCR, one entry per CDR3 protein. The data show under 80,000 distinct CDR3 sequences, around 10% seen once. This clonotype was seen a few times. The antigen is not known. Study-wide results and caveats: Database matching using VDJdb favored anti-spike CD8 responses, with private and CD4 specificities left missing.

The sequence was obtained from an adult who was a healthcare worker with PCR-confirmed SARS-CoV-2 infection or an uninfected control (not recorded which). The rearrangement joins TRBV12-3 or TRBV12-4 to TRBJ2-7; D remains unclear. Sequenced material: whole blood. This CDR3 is CASSFSRPYEQYF. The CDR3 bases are TGTGCCAGCAGTTTTTCCCGGCCATACGAGCAGTACTTC.